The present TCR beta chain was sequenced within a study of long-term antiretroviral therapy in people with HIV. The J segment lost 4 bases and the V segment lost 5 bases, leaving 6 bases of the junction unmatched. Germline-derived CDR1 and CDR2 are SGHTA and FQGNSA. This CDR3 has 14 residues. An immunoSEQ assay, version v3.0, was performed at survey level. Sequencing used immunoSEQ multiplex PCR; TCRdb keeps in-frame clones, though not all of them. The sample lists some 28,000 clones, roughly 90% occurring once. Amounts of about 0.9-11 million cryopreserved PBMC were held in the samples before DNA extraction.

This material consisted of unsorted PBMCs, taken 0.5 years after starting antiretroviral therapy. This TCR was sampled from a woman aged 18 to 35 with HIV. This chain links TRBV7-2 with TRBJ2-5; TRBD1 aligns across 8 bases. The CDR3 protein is CASSPGGRAETQYF. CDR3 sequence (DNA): TGTGCCAGCAGCCCAGGGGGCAGGGCAGAGACCCAGTACTTC.